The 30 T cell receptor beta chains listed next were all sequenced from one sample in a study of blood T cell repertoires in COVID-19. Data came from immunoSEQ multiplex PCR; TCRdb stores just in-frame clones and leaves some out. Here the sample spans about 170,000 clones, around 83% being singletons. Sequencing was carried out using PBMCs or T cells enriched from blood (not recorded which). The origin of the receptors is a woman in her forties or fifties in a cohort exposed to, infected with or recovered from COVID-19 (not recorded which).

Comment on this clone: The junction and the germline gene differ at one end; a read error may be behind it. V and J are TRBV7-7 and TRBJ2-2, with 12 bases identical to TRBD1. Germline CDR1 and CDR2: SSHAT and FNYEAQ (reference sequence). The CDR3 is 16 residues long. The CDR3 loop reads CASSPGTGGATGELFF. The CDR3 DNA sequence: TGTGCTAGCAGCCCGGGGACAGGGGGCGCGACCGGGGAGCTGTTTTTT. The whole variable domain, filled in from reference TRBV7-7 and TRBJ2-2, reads GAGVSQSPRYKVTKRGQDVTLRCDPISSHATLYWYQQALGQGPEFLTYFNYEAQPDKSGLPSDRFSAERPEGSISTLTIQRTEQRDSAMYRCASSPGTGGATGELFFGEGSRLTVL.

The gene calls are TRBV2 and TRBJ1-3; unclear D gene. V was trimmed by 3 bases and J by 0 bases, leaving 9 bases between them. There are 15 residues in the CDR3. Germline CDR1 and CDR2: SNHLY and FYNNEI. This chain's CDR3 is CASSEVRVSGNTIYF. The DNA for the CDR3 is TGTGCCAGCAGTGAGGTCCGAGTCTCTGGAAACACCATATATTTT.

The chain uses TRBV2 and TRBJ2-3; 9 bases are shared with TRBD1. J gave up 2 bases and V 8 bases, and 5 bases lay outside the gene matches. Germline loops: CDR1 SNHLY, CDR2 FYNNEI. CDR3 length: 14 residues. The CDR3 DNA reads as TGTGCCAGCGGGGGACAGGGTTTCACAGATACGCAGTATTTT. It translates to CASGGQGFTDTQYF.

The CDR3 spells CASSSDRVSGNTIYF. The CDR3 DNA reads TGTGCCAGCAGCTCAGACAGGGTCTCTGGAAACACCATATATTTT. V usage is TRBV6-6 and J usage is TRBJ1-3; 7 nucleotides agree with TRBD1. Germline V lookup: CDR1 MNHNY, CDR2 SVGAGI (reference sequence). Trimming cost V 6 bases and J 0 bases; bases outside gene matches: 5. This CDR3 comprises 15 residues.

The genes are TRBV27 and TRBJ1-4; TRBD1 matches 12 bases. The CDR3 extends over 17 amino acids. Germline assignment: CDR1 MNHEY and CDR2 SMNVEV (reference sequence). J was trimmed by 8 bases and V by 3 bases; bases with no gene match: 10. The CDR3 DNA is TGTGCCAGCAGTTTTCGATTGGGACAGGGGGCAAGGGAAAAACTGTTTTTT. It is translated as CASSFRLGQGAREKLFF.

As DNA, the CDR3 is TGTGCCAGTAGTCGAGTGAACCACTCTGGAAACACCATATATTTT. Its protein is CASSRVNHSGNTIYF. V and J are TRBV19 and TRBJ1-3; D uncertain. This CDR3 has 15 amino acids. Trimming left V 5 bases short and J 0 bases short, with 11 bases between. Germline CDR1 is LNHDA and CDR2 is SQIVND (reference sequence).

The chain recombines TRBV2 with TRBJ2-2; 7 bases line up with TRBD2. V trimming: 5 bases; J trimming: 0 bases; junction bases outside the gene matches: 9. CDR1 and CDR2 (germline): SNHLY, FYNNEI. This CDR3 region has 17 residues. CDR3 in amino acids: CASSLPRDYSNTGELFF. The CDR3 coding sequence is TGTGCCAGCAGTTTACCCCGGGACTATTCGAACACCGGGGAGCTGTTTTTT.

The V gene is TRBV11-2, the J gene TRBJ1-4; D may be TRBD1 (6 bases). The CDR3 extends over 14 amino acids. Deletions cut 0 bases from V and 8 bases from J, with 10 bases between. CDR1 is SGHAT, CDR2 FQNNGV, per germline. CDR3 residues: CASSLERTEEKLFF. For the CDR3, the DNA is TGTGCCAGCAGCTTAGAACGGACAGAAGAAAAACTGTTTTTT.

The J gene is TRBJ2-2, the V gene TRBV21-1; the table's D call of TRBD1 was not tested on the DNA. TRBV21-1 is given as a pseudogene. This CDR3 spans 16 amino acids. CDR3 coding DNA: TGTGCCAGCAGAGTTCCTGACACAGGCTTGACCGGGGAGCTGTTTTTT. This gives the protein CASRVPDTGLTGELFF.

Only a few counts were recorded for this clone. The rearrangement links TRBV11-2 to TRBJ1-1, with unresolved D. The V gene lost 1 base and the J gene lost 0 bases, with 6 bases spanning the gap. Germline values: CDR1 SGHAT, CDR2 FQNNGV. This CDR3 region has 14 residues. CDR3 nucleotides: TGTGCCAGCAGCTTAGCAGGAATGAACACTGAAGCTTTCTTT. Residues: CASSLAGMNTEAFF. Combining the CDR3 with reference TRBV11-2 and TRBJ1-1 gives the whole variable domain EAGVAQSPRYKIIEKRQSVAFWCNPISGHATLYWYQQILGQGPKLLIQFQNNGVVDDSQLPKDRFSAERLKGVDSTLKIQPAKLEDSAVYLCASSLAGMNTEAFFGQGTRLTVV.

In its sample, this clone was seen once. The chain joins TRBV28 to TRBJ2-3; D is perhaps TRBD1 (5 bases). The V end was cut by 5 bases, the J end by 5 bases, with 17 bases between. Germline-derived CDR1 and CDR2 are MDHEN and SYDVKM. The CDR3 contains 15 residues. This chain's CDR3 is CASSTLSGIRDTQYF. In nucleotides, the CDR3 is TGTGCCAGCAGTACGCTTTCAGGGATTCGAGATACGCAGTATTTT.

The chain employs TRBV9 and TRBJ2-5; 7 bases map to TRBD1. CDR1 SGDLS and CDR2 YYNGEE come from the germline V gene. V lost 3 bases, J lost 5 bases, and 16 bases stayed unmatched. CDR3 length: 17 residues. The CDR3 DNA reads TGTGCCAGCAGCGCACACTTACAGGGGAGAGGTGATGAGACCCAGTACTTC. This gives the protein CASSAHLQGRGDETQYF.

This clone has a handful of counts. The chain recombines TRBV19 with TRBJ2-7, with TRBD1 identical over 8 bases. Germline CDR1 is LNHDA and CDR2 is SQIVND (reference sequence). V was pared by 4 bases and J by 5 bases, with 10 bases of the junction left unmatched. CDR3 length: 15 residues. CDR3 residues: CASSRPGQEVHEQYF. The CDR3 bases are TGTGCCAGTAGTAGACCGGGACAGGAGGTCCACGAGCAGTACTTC.

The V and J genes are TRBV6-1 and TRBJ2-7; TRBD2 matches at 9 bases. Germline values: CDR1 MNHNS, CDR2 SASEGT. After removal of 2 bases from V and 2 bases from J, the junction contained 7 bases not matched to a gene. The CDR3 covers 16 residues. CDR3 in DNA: TGTGCCAGCAGTGAACGGTTTAGCGGGGGCCCCTACGAGCAGTACTTC. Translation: CASSERFSGGPYEQYF.

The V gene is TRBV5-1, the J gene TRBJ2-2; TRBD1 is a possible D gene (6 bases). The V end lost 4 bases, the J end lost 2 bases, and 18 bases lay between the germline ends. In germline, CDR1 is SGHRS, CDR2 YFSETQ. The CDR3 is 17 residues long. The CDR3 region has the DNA TGCGCCAGCAGCAAGGAACGGGACATATTTAACACCGGGGAGCTGTTTTTT. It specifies CASSKERDIFNTGELFF.

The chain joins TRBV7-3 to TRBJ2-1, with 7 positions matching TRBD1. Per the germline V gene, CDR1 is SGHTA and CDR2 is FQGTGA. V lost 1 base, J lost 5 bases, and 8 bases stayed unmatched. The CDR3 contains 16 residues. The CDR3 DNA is TGTGCCAGCAGCTTAAAGGGGCAGGGGGTCAACAATGAGCAGTTCTTC. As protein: CASSLKGQGVNNEQFF.

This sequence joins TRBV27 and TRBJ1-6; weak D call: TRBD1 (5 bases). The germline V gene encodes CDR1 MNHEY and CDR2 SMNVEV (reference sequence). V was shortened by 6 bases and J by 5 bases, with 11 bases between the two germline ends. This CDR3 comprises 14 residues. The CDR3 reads CASRTDLNNSPLHF. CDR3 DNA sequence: TGTGCCAGCAGGACAGACCTCAATAATTCACCCCTCCACTTT.

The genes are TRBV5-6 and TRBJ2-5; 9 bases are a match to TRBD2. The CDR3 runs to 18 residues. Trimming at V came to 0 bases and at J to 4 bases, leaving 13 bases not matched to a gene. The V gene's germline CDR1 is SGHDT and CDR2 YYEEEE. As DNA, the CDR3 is TGTGCCAGCAGCTTGGGACTAGCGGCCGGAGGCCTCGCAGAGACCCAGTACTTC. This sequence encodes CASSLGLAAGGLAETQYF. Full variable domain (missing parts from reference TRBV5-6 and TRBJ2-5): DAGVTQSPTHLIKTRGQQVTLRCSPKSGHDTVSWYQQALGQGPQFIFQYYEEEERQRGNFPDRFSGHQFPNYSSELNVNALLLGDSALYLCASSLGLAAGGLAETQYFGPGTRLLVL.

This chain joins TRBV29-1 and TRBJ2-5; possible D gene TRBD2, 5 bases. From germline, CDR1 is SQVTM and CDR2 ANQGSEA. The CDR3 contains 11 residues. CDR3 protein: CTGLYQETQYF. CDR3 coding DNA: TGCACAGGACTGTACCAAGAGACCCAGTACTTC.

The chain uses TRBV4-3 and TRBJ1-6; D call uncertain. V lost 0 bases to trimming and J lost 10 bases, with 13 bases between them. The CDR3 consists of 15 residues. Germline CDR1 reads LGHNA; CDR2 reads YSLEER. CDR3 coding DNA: TGCGCCAGCAGCCAAGATCAAGTTTGGAGCTCACCCCTCCACTTT. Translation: CASSQDQVWSSPLHF.

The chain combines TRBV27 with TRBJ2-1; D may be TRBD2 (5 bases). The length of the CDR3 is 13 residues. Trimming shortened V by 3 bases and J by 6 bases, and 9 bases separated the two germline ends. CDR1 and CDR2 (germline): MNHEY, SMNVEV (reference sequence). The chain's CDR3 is CASSLTGSNEQFF. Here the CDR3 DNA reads TGTGCCAGCAGTTTGACGGGGAGCAATGAGCAGTTCTTC.

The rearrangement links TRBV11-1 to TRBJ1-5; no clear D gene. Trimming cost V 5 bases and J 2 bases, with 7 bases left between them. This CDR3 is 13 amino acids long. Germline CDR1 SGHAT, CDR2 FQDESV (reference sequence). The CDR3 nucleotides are TGTGCCAGCAGCATGGGAGGCAATCAGCCCCAGCATTTT. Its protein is CASSMGGNQPQHF.

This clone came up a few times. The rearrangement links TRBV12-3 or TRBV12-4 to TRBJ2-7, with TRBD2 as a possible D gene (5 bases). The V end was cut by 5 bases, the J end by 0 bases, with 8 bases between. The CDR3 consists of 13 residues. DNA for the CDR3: TGTGCCAGCAGTAGCGGTAGCTCCTACGAGCAGTACTTC. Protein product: CASSSGSSYEQYF.

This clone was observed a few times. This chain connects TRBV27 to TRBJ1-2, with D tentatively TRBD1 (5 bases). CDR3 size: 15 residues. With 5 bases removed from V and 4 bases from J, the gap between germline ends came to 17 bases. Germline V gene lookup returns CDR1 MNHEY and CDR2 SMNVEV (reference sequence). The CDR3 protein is CASSPLISGLYGYTF. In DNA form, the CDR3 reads TGTGCCAGCAGTCCTCTAATATCAGGGCTCTATGGCTACACCTTC.

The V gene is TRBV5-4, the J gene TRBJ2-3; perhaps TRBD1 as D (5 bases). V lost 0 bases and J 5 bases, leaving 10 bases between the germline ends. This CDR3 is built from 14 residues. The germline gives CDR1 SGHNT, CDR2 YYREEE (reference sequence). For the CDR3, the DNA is TGTGCCAGCAGCTTGGTGGGGCGAATAGATACGCAGTATTTT. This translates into CASSLVGRIDTQYF.

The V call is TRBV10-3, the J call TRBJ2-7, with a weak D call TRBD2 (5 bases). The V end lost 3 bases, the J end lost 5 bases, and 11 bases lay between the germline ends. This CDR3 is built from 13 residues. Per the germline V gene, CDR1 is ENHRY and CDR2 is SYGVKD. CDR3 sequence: CAISDRGENEQYF. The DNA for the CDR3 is TGTGCCATCAGTGACCGGGGAGAGAACGAGCAGTACTTC.

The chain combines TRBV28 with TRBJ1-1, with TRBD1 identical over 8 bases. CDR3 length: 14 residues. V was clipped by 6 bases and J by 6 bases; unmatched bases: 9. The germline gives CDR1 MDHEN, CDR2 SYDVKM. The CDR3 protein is CASRSSGGLAEAFF. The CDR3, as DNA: TGTGCCAGCAGGTCTTCAGGGGGCTTAGCTGAAGCTTTCTTT.

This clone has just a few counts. The CDR3 region has the DNA TGTGCCAGCAGCGCTGGGACAGGGCGGTACGAGCAGTACTTC. Protein sequence: CASSAGTGRYEQYF. The chain employs TRBV9 and TRBJ2-7; 9 bases align to TRBD1. The germline V gene encodes CDR1 SGDLS and CDR2 YYNGEE. CDR3 length: 14 amino acids. V trimming: 3 bases; J trimming: 4 bases; junction bases outside the gene matches: 5.

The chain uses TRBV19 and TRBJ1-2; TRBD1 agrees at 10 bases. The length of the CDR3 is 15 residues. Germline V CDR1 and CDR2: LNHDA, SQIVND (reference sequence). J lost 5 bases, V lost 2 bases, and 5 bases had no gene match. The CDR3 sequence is CASSISTGGVYGYTF. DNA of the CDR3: TGTGCCAGTAGTATATCGACAGGGGGCGTTTATGGCTACACCTTC.

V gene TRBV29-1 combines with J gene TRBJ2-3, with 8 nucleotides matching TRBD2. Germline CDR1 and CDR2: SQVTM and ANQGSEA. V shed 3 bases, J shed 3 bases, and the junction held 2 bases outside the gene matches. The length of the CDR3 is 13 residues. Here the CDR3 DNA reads TGCAGCGTTGAGGGCGGGAGGACAGATACGCAGTATTTT. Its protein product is CSVEGGRTDTQYF.